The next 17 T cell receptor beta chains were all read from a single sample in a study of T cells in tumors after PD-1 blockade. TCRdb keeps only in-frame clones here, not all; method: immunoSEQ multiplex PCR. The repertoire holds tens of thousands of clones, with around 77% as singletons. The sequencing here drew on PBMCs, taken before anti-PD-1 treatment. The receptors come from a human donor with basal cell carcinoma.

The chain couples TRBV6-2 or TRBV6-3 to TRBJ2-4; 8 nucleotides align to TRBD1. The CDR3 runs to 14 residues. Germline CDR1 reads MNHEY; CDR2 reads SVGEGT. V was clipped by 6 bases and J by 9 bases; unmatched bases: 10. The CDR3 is CASSPGQGGLIQYF. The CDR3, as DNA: TGTGCCAGCAGCCCAGGACAGGGTGGTCTCATTCAGTACTTC.

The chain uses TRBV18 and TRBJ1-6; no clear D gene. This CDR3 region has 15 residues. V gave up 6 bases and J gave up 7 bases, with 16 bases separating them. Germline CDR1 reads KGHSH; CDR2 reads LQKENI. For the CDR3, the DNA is TGTGCCAGCTCTCGCACAGACCACTGGAATTCACCCCTCCACTTT. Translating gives CASSRTDHWNSPLHF.

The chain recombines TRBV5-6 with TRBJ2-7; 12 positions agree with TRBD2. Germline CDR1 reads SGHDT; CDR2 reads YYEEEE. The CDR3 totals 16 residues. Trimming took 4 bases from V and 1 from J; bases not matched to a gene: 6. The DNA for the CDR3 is TGTGCCAGCAGCACATGGACTAGCGGGGTTTCCTACGAGCAGTACTTC. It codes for CASSTWTSGVSYEQYF.

The CDR3 here is CASRIGGSPGEQYF. The CDR3 DNA reads as TGTGCCAGCAGGATCGGAGGGTCACCGGGGGAGCAGTACTTC. The rearrangement links TRBV28 to TRBJ2-7, with D possibly matching TRBD2 (6 bases). V was shortened by 6 bases and J by 7 bases, with 19 bases between the two germline ends. CDR3 length: 14 residues. The V gene's germline CDR1 is MDHEN and CDR2 SYDVKM.

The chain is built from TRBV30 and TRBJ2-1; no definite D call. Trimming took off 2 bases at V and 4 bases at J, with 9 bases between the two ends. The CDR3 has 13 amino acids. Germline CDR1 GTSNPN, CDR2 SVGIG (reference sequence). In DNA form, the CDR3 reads TGTGCCTGGAGTCCGCGTAGGTACAATGAGCAGTTCTTC. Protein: CAWSPRRYNEQFF.

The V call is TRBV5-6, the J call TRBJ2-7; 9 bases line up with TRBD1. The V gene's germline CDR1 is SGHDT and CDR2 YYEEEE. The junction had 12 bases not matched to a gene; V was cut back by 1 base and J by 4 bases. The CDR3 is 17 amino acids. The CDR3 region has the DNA TGTGCCAGCAGCTTGTCGCCATTCCGGGACAGGGTTTACGAGCAGTACTTC. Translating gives CASSLSPFRDRVYEQYF. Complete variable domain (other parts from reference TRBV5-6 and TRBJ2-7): DAGVTQSPTHLIKTRGQQVTLRCSPKSGHDTVSWYQQALGQGPQFIFQYYEEEERQRGNFPDRFSGHQFPNYSSELNVNALLLGDSALYLCASSLSPFRDRVYEQYFGPGTRLTVT.

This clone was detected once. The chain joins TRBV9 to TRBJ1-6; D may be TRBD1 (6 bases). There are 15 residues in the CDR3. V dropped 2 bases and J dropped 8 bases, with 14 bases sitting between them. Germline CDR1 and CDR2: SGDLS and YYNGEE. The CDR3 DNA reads TGTGCCAGCAGCGTGTCCGGGGGCCGGGATTCACCCCTCCACTTT. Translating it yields CASSVSGGRDSPLHF. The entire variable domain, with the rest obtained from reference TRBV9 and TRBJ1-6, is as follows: DSGVTQTPKHLITATGQRVTLRCSPRSGDLSVYWYQQSLDQGLQFLIQYYNGEERAKGNILERFSAQQFPDLHSELNLSSLELGDSALYFCASSVSGGRDSPLHFGNGTRLTVT.

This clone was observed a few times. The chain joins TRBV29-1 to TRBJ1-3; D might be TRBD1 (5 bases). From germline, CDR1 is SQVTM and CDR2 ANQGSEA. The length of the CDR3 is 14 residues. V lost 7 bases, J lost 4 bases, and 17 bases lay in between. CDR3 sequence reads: CSALGEGAGNTIYF. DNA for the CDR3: TGCAGCGCCCTAGGGGAGGGAGCAGGAAACACCATATATTTT.

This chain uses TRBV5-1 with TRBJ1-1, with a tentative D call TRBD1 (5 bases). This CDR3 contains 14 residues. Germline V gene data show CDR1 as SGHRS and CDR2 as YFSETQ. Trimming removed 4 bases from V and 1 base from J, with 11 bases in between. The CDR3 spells CASSKGTGNTEAFF. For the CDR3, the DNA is TGCGCCAGCAGCAAGGGGACGGGGAACACTGAAGCTTTCTTT.

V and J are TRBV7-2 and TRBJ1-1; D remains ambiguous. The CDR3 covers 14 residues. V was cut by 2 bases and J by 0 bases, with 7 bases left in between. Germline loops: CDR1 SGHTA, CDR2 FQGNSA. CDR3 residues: CASSLTQLNTEAFF. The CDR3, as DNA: TGTGCCAGCAGCTTAACCCAGCTGAACACTGAAGCTTTCTTT.

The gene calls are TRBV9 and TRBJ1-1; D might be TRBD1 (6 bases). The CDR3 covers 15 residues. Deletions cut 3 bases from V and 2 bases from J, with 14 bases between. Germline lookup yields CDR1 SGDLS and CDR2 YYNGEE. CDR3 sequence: CASSASLGGNTEAFF. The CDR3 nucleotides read TGTGCCAGCAGCGCGTCGTTGGGGGGCAACACTGAAGCTTTCTTT.

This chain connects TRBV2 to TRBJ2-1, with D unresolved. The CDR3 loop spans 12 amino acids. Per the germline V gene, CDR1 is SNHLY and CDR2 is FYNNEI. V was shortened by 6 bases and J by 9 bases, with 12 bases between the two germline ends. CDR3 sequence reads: CASSETASEQFF. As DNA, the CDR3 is TGTGCCAGCAGCGAGACTGCCAGTGAGCAGTTCTTC.

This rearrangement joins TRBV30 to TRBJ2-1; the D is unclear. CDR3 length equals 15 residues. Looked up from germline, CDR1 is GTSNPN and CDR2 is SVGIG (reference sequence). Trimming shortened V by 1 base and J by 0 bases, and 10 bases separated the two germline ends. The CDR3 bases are TGTGCCTGGAGTGGCTCAGTTAGCTCCTACAATGAGCAGTTCTTC. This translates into CAWSGSVSSYNEQFF. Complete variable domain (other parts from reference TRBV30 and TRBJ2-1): SQTIHQWPATLVQPVGSPLSLECTVEGTSNPNLYWYRQAAGRGLQLLFYSVGIGQISSEVPQNLSASRPQDRQFILSSKKLLLSDSGFYLCAWSGSVSSYNEQFFGPGTRLTVL.

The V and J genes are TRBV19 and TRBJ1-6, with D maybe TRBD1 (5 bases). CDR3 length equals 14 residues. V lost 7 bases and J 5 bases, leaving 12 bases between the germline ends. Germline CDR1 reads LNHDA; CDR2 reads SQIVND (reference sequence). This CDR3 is CASNKGTNNSPLHF. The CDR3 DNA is TGTGCCAGTAATAAGGGGACGAATAATTCACCCCTCCACTTT.

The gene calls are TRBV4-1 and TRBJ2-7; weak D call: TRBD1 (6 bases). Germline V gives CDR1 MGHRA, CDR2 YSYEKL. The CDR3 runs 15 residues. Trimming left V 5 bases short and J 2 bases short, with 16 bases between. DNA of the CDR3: TGCGCCAGCAGCGGACTTATAACAGGGACCTACGAGCAGTACTTC. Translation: CASSGLITGTYEQYF.

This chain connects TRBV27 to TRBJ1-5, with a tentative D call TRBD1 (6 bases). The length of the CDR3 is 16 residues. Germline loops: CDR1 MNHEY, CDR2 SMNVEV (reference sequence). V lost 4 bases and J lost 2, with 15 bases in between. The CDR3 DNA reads TGTGCCAGCAGTTCCGATAAGGGGGGACGCAATCAGCCCCAGCATTTT. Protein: CASSSDKGGRNQPQHF.

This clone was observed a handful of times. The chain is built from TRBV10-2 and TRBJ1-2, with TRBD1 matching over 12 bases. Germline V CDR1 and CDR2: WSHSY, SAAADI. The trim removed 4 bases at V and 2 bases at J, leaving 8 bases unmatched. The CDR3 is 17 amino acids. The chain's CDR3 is CASSGGTGGAGNYGYTF. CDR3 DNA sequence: TGCGCCAGCAGTGGAGGGACAGGGGGCGCAGGGAACTATGGCTACACCTTC.